This TCR beta chain was captured in a study of blood T cells in healthy people across ages. Regarding the study as a whole: Researchers report that TCR beta diversity correlated strongly with naive T cell percentage. Roughly linear age-related decline in beta diversity appeared, significant by age 40. Donor CMV status, an unknown factor, possibly confounded changes in expanded clonotypes.

Then a second PCR, running about 6 to 12 cycles, was carried out with a sample-barcoded 5' primer and a J-beta primer mix. The study obtained at least 2.5 million CDR3-containing paired-end reads from every sample. Each CDR3 protein is one row after TCRdb ran MiXCR on the 5' RACE reads. This table holds over 1.5 million distinct CDR3 sequences, 40% to 55% found once. This CDR3 is 14 amino acids long. V shed 5 bases and J shed 2 bases, with 11 bases lying between them. CDR1 is SGHTA and CDR2 is FQGNSA in the germline V gene. As to this clonotype: Its antigen is unknown.

The chain is built from TRBV7-2 and TRBJ2-3; no firm D call. Sequenced input: blood. This sequence was found in a woman in her thirties or forties in good health. The chain's CDR3 is CASSAQRLTDTQYF. CDR3 nucleotides: TGTGCCAGCAGCGCACAGAGACTCACAGATACGCAGTATTTT.